This T cell receptor (beta chain) was recorded in a study of CD8+ T cells in alopecia areata. Study results and limitations: More clonal than normal scalp was lesional scalp, particularly alopecia totalis/universalis. In scalp samples, resident alphabeta T cells of normal skin are also sequenced. It was less clear whether patients shared TCRs than it was in mice, possibly because of HLA.

Germline CDR1 reads SGHTA; CDR2 reads FQGNSA. The ends were cut back, 2 bases at V and 8 bases at J, with 25 bases in the middle. CDR3 length equals 19 residues. Worth noting for this clone: Its antigen is not known.

Following extraction, RNA underwent reverse transcription to cDNA, which served as the sequencing template. Generated by immunoSEQ multiplex PCR, the TCRdb table keeps only in-frame clones and is missing some. This sample yields approximately 150,000 clones, of which 55% are seen a single time; less than 5% belongs to the top ten. CD4+ and CD8+ T cells were sorted from PBMCs stained for CD3, CD4 and CD8. The source of this sequence is a human donor in good health. The chain carries TRBV7-2 and TRBJ2-6; D is unresolved. The sequenced sample consisted of CD4+ T cells sorted from blood. CDR3 residues: CASSLKAASLVLKTNVLTF. The CDR3 coding sequence is TGTGCCAGCAGCTTAAAAGCCGCCTCTCTCGTTCTGAAAACCAACGTCCTGACTTTC.